Listed below are T cell receptor beta chains from one sample, sequenced in a study of cytomegalovirus exposure and HLA in healthy donors. The method was immunoSEQ multiplex PCR; TCRdb's version includes in-frame clones alone and lacks a portion of them. The sample has under 200,000 clones; under 90% are singletons. Input material: PBMCs. These receptor sequences come from a young woman in good health and CMV-seropositive. The CDR3 runs from the conserved cysteine through the conserved F or W. D genes are given only for firm matches.

CDR3 protein: CASSSTSGRLWEQFF; V gene: TRBV19; J gene: TRBJ2-1; D gene: TRBD2
CDR3 protein: CASSTTTNEKLFF; V gene: TRBV27; J gene: TRBJ1-4; D gene: NA
CDR3 protein: CASSLNAGGKQETQYF; V gene: TRBV5-1; J gene: TRBJ2-5; D gene: TRBD2
CDR3 protein: CASSRDRGQDTQYF; V gene: TRBV6-5; J gene: TRBJ2-3; D gene: TRBD1
CDR3 protein: CASSIDRGGVQPQHF; V gene: TRBV19; J gene: TRBJ1-5; D gene: TRBD1
CDR3 protein: CASSVPTAGQGAAGELFF; V gene: TRBV9; J gene: TRBJ2-2; D gene: TRBD1
CDR3 protein: CATSNDQGGPYGYTF; V gene: TRBV15; J gene: TRBJ1-2; D gene: TRBD1
CDR3 protein: CASSASQAPYNEQFF; V gene: TRBV9; J gene: TRBJ2-1; D gene: NA
CDR3 protein: CASSIGGALYEQYF; V gene: TRBV19; J gene: TRBJ2-7; D gene: NA
CDR3 protein: CASSEGGTGGNEQFF; V gene: TRBV10-1; J gene: TRBJ2-1; D gene: TRBD1
CDR3 protein: CASGGLAGGPPDTQYF; V gene: TRBV4-1; J gene: TRBJ2-3; D gene: TRBD2
CDR3 protein: CASSLIRGNGNTIYF; V gene: TRBV11-2; J gene: TRBJ1-3; D gene: NA
CDR3 protein: CASSEAPLGGGLDEKLFF; V gene: TRBV6-1; J gene: TRBJ1-4; D gene: NA
CDR3 protein: CASSQWNTGELFF; V gene: TRBV7-2; J gene: TRBJ2-2; D gene: NA
CDR3 protein: CASSLELGQSDEQYF; V gene: TRBV4-2; J gene: TRBJ2-7; D gene: TRBD1
CDR3 protein: CASGSTAGYSTDTQYF; V gene: TRBV4-1; J gene: TRBJ2-3; D gene: TRBD2
CDR3 protein: CASSLLTLGETQYF; V gene: TRBV7-2; J gene: TRBJ2-5; D gene: NA
CDR3 protein: CASSLERAGTYEQYF; V gene: TRBV7-8; J gene: TRBJ2-7; D gene: NA
CDR3 protein: CASSQDVGQGAIGYTF; V gene: TRBV4-1; J gene: TRBJ1-2; D gene: TRBD1
CDR3 protein: CASSIEETGKLHGYTF; V gene: TRBV19; J gene: TRBJ1-2; D gene: NA
CDR3 protein: CASTLSRGNNEQFF; V gene: TRBV6-1; J gene: TRBJ2-1; D gene: NA
CDR3 protein: CASSVGTGSSYEQYF; V gene: TRBV9; J gene: TRBJ2-7; D gene: TRBD1
CDR3 protein: CAIRGTSGNSYNEQFF; V gene: TRBV10-3; J gene: TRBJ2-1; D gene: TRBD2
CDR3 protein: CASSLGQLYGYTF; V gene: TRBV23-1; J gene: TRBJ1-2; D gene: TRBD1
CDR3 protein: CASSFSSGSMYEQYF; V gene: TRBV5-1; J gene: TRBJ2-7; D gene: TRBD2
CDR3 protein: CAWKRSSNTEAFF; V gene: TRBV30; J gene: TRBJ1-1; D gene: NA
CDR3 protein: CASLLSGTGIYEQYF; V gene: TRBV2; J gene: TRBJ2-7; D gene: TRBD1
CDR3 protein: CASSVTLGQEAFF; V gene: TRBV7-3; J gene: TRBJ1-1; D gene: TRBD1
CDR3 protein: CASSLLGQGGNIQYF; V gene: TRBV6-6; J gene: TRBJ2-4; D gene: NA
CDR3 protein: CASSQLAGVGQPQHF; V gene: TRBV4-3; J gene: TRBJ1-5; D gene: NA
CDR3 protein: CASEDRGLNTEAFF; V gene: TRBV19; J gene: TRBJ1-1; D gene: TRBD1
CDR3 protein: CASSYGQYSYNEQFF; V gene: TRBV6-6; J gene: TRBJ2-1; D gene: NA
CDR3 protein: CASKNLPRGSTEAFF; V gene: TRBV19; J gene: TRBJ1-1; D gene: NA
CDR3 protein: CATSRDETGGYEQYF; V gene: TRBV15; J gene: TRBJ2-7; D gene: TRBD1
CDR3 protein: CASSVTLDEQFF; V gene: TRBV9; J gene: TRBJ2-1; D gene: NA
CDR3 protein: CASSVDPESYEQYF; V gene: TRBV9; J gene: TRBJ2-7; D gene: NA
CDR3 protein: CASSPDRVNYGYTF; V gene: TRBV5-1; J gene: TRBJ1-2; D gene: TRBD1
CDR3 protein: CASSLVGSAGELFF; V gene: TRBV7-2; J gene: TRBJ2-2; D gene: NA
CDR3 protein: CASSVARDRGWQTQYF; V gene: TRBV5-1; J gene: TRBJ2-5; D gene: TRBD1
CDR3 protein: CASNIIAGGSETQYF; V gene: TRBV5-1; J gene: TRBJ2-5; D gene: TRBD2
CDR3 protein: CASSSSGSRADTQYF; V gene: TRBV7-3; J gene: TRBJ2-3; D gene: TRBD2
CDR3 protein: CASATGNQPQHF; V gene: TRBV28; J gene: TRBJ1-5; D gene: TRBD1
CDR3 protein: CAISATGHLNSYEQYF; V gene: TRBV10-3; J gene: TRBJ2-7; D gene: NA
CDR3 protein: CASSYEGLQGQPQHF; V gene: TRBV6-5; J gene: TRBJ1-5; D gene: NA
CDR3 protein: CASSLVGSGTYNEQFF; V gene: TRBV5-4; J gene: TRBJ2-1; D gene: TRBD2
CDR3 protein: CASSLGYGMIQMNTEAFF; V gene: TRBV19; J gene: TRBJ1-1; D gene: NA
CDR3 protein: CASSPGVGLGEQYF; V gene: TRBV5-1; J gene: TRBJ2-7; D gene: NA
CDR3 protein: CASSHSGRPTYEQYF; V gene: TRBV27; J gene: TRBJ2-7; D gene: TRBD2
CDR3 protein: CASKQGTNTEAFF; V gene: TRBV7-2; J gene: TRBJ1-1; D gene: TRBD1
CDR3 protein: CASSFGQGAGELFF; V gene: TRBV11-3; J gene: TRBJ2-2; D gene: TRBD1